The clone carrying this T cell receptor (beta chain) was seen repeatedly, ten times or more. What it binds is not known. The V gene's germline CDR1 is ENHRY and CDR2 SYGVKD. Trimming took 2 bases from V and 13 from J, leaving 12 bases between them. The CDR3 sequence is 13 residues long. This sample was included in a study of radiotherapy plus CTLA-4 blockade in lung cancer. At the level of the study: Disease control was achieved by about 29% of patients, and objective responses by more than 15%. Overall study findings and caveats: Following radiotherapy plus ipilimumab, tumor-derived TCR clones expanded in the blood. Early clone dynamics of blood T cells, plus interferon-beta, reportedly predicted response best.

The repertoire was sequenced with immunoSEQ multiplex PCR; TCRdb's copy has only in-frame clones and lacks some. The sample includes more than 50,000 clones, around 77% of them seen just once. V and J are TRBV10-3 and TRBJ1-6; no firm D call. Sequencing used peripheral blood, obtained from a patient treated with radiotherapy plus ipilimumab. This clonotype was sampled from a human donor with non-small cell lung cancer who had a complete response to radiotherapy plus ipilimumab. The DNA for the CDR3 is TGTGCCATCAGTGAGCCGCGTAACCCCCCCCTCCACTTT. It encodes CAISEPRNPPLHF.